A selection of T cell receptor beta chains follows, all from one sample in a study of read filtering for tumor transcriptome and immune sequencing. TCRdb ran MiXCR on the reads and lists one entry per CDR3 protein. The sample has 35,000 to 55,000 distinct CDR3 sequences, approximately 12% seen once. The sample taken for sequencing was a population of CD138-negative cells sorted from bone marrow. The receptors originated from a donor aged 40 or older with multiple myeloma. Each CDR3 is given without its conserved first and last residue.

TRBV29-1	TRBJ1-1	SVGRGGNPNTEAF
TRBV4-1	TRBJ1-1	ASSRTGSTEAF
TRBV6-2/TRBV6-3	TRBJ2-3	ASSSGTTGRLY
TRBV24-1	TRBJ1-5	ATSEPGRGNNQPQH
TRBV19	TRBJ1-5	ASSNTGTAPGPQH
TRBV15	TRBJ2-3	ATSSPRLADTDTQY
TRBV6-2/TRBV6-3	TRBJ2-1	ASSFTTGDNEQL
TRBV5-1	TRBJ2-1	ASSPGQGTYNGQF
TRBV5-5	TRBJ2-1	ASSLGRVAGGPYNEQF
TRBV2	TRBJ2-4	ASSAGEGNIQY
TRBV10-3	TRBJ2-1	AISESGGYNEQF
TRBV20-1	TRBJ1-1	SASLRDRGGAF
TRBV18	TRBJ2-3	ASSGARSTDTQY
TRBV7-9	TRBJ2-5	ASSESPGETQY
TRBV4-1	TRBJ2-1	ASSPLPGTIVKQF
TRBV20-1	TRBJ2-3	SADGLELADTQY
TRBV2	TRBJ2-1	ASLRDPSRNEQF
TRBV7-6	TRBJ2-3	ASSLTDRGGLTDTQY
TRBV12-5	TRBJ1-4	ASGLKGFTTNEKLL
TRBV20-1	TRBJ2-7	SVGTSGSSYEQY
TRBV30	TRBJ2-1	AWSVGRANEQF
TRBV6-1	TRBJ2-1	ASIKGRNEQF
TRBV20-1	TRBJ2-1	SANPGLADSYNEQF
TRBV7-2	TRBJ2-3	AVPAQGGGIADTQY
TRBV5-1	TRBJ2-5	ASSPGDGQETQY
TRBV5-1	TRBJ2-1	ASRKTGRGDFDEQF
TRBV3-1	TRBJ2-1	ASSLNRAYNGQF
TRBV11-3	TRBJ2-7	ASSSRETYEQY
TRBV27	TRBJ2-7	ASSRRAGLNEQY
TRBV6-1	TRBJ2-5	ASRELGGGETQY
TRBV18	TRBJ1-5	ASSPDGDQPQH
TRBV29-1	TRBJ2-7	SVTGDSYEQY
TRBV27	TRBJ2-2	ASRAPGTSRTGELF
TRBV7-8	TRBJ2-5	ASSPPGRRETQY
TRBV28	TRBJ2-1	ASSQLSYNEQF
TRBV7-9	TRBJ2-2	ASRTSGSPGELF
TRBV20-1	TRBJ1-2	SASPLGGYT
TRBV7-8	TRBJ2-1	ASSPGLDARGQF
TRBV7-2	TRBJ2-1	ASSLTATYEQF
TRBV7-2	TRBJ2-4	ASSPRGGAINIQY
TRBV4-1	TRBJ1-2	ASSQAPDGTRGYT
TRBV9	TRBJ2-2	ASSGVGGRAGELF
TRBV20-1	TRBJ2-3	SARAPGNGRAFGNTDTQY
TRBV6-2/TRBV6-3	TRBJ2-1	ASREGYNERF
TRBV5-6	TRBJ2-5	ASSPGTRQIETQY
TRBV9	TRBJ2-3	ASSVLAGGGVDTQY